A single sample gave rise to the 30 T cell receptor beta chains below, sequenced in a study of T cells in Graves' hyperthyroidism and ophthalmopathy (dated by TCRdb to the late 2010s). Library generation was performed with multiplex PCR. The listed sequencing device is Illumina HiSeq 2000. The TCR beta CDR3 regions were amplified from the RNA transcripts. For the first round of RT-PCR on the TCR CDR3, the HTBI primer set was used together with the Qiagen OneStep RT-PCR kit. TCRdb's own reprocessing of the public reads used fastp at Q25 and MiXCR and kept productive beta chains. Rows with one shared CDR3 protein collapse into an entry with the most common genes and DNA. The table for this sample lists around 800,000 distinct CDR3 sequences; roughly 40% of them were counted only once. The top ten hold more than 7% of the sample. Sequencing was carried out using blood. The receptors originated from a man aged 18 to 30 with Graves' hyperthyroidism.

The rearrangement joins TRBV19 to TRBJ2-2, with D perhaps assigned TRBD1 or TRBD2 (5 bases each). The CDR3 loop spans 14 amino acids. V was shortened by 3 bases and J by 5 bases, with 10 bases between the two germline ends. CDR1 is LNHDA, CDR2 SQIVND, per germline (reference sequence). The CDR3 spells CASSIVEGTGELFF. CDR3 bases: TGTGCCAGTAGTATCGTTGAGGGGACCGGGGAGCTGTTTTTT.

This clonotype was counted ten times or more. CDR3 protein: CSVGGVMSSGANVLTF. In DNA, the CDR3 is TGCAGCGTTGGGGGGGTCATGTCCTCTGGGGCCAACGTCCTGACTTTC. This chain connects TRBV29-1 to TRBJ2-6; D may be TRBD2 (6 bases). Germline V gene lookup returns CDR1 SQVTM and CDR2 ANQGSEA. The CDR3 extends over 16 amino acids. V was pared by 4 bases and J by 0 bases, with 13 bases between.

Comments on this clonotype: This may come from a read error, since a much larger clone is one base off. CDR3 coding DNA: TGTGCCAGTAGATCGGGACAGGGCTGCGAGCAGTACTTC. Translating gives CASRSGQGCEQYF. The chain combines TRBV19 with TRBJ2-7; 9 nucleotides line up with TRBD1. The CDR3 sequence is 13 residues long. Unmatched junction bases numbered 6, after V lost 6 bases and J lost 6 bases. The V gene's germline CDR1 is LNHDA and CDR2 SQIVND (reference sequence).

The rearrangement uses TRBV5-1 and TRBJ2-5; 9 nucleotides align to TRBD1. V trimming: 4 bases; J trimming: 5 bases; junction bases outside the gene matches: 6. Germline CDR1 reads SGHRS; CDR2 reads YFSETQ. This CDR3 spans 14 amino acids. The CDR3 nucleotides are TGCGCCAGCAGCCGGGACAGGGCTTACGAGACCCAGTACTTC. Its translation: CASSRDRAYETQYF.

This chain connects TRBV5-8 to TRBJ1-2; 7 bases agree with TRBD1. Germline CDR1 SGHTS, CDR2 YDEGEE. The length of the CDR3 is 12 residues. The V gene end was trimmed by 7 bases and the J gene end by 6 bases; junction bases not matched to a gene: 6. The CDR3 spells CASHDRVDGYTF. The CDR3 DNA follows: TGTGCCAGCCACGACAGGGTTGATGGCTACACCTTC.

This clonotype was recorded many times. The CDR3 DNA is TGTGCCAGCAGCGCCGGGACTAGTACCTACGAGCAGTACTTC. Protein sequence: CASSAGTSTYEQYF. This chain links TRBV7-9 with TRBJ2-7; 8 positions match TRBD2. The CDR3 length is 14 residues. Germline V gene sequence: CDR1 SEHNR, CDR2 FQNEAQ (reference sequence). V gave up 5 bases and J gave up 2 bases; unmatched junction bases: 5.

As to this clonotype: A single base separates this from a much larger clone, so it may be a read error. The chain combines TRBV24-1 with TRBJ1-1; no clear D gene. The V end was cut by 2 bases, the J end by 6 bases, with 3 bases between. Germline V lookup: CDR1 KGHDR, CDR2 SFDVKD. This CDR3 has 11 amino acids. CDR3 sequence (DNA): TGTGCCACCAGTGATTCCCCTGAAGCTTTCTTT. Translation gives CATSDSPEAFF.

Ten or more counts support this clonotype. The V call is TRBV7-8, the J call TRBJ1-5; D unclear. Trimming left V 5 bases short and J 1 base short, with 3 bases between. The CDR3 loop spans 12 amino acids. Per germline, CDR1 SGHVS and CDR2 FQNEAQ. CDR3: CASSVSNQPQHF. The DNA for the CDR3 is TGTGCCAGCAGCGTGAGCAATCAGCCCCAGCATTTT.

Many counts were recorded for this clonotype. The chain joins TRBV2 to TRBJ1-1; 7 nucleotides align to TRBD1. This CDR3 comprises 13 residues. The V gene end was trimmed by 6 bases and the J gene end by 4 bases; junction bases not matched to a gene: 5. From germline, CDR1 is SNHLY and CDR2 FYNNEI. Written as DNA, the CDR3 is TGTGCCAGCAGCAAGACAGGGAGCACTGAAGCTTTCTTT. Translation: CASSKTGSTEAFF.

The chain's CDR3 is CSVRTSGPRYEQYF. As DNA, the CDR3 is TGCAGCGTTAGGACTAGCGGGCCGCGGTACGAGCAGTACTTC. The chain joins TRBV29-1 to TRBJ2-7; TRBD2 agrees at 11 bases. The CDR3 sequence is 14 residues long. V was clipped by 5 bases and J by 4 bases; unmatched bases: 7. The V gene's germline CDR1 is SQVTM and CDR2 ANQGSEA.

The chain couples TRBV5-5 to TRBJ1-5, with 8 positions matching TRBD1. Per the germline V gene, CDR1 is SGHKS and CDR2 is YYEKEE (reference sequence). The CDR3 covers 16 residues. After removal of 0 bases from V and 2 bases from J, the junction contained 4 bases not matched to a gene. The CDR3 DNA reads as TGTGCCAGCAGCTTGGTTACAGGGGGTGGCAATCAGCCCCAGCATTTT. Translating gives CASSLVTGGGNQPQHF.

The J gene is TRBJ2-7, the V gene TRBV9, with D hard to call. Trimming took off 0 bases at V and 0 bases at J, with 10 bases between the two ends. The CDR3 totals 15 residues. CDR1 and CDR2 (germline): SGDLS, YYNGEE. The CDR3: CASSVAGDYSYEQYF. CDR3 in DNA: TGTGCCAGCAGCGTAGCCGGCGATTACTCCTACGAGCAGTACTTC.

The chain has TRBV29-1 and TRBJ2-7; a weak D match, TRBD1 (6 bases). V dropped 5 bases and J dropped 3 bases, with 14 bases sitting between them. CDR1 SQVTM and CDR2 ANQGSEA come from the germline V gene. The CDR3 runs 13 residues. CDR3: CSVIRDIYYEQYF. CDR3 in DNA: TGCAGCGTTATAAGGGACATCTACTACGAGCAGTACTTC.

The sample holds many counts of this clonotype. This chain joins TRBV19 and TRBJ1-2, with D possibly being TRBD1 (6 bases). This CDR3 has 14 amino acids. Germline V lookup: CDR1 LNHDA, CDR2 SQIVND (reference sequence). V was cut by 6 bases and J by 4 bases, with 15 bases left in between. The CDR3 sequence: CASRPPAGAYGYTF. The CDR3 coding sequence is TGTGCCAGTAGACCTCCCGCGGGGGCCTATGGCTACACCTTC.

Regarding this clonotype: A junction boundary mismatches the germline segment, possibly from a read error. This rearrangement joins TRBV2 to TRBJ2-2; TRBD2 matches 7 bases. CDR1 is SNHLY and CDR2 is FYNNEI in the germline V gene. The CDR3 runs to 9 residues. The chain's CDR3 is CASCGGLFF. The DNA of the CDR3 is TGTGCCAGCTGCGGGGGGCTGTTTTTT.

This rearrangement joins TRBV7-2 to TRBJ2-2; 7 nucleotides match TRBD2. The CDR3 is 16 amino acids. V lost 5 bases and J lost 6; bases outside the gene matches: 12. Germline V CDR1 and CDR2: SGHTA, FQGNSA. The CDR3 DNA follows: TGTGCCAGCAGCAAATCTAGCGGACCCTCCGCCGGGGAGCTGTTTTTT. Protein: CASSKSSGPSAGELFF.

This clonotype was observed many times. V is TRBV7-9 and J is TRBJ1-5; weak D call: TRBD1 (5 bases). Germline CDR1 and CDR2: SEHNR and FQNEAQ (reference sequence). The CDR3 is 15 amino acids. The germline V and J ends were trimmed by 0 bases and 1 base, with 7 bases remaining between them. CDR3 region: CASSLADSSNQPQHF. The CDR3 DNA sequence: TGTGCCAGCAGCTTAGCAGACAGCAGCAATCAGCCCCAGCATTTT.

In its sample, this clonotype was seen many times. The CDR3, as DNA: TGTGCCAGCCTAACGGACGAAAACACCATATATTTT. Protein: CASLTDENTIYF. The V and J genes are TRBV7-9 and TRBJ1-3; D gene unclear. The CDR3 sequence is 12 residues long. CDR1 and CDR2 from the germline V gene are SEHNR and FQNEAQ (reference sequence). Trimming removed 8 bases at V and 6 bases at J, with 11 bases between.

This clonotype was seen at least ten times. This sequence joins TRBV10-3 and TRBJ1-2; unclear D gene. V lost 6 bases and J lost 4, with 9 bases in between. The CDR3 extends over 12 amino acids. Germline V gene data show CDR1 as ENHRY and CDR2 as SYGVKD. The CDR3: CAISTDPYGYTF. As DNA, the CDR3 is TGTGCCATCAGCACGGATCCCTATGGCTACACCTTC.

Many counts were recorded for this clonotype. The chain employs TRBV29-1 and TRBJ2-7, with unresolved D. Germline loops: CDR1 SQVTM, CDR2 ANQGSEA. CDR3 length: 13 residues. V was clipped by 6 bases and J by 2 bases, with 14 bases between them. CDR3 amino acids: CSVEPLRTYEQYF. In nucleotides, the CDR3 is TGCAGCGTCGAACCCCTGAGAACCTACGAGCAGTACTTC.

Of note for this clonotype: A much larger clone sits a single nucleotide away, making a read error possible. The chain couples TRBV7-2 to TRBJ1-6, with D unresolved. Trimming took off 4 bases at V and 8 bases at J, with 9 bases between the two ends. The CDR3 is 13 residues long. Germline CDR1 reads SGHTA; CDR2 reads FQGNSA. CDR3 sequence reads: CASSSTLYSPLHF. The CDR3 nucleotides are TGTGCCAGCAGCTCCACCCTGTATTCACCCCTCCACTTT. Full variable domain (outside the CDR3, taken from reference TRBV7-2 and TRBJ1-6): GAGVSQSPSNKVTEKGKDVELRCDPISGHTALYWYRQSLGQGLEFLIYFQGNSAPDKSGLPSDRFSAERTGGSVSTLTIQRTQQEDSAVYLCASSSTLYSPLHFGNGTRLTVT.

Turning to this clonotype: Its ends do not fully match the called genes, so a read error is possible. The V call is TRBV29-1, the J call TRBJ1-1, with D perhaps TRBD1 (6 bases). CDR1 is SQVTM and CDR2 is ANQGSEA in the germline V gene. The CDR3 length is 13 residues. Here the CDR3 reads CSVEGRGNTEALF. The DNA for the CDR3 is TGCAGCGTTGAGGGCAGGGGAAACACTGAAGCTCTCTTT.

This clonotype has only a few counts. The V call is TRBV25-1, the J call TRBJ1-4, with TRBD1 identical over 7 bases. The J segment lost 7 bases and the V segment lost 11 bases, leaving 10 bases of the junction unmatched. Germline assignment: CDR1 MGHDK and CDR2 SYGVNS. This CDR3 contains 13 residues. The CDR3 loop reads CAGDRELSEKLFF. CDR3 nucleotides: TGTGCCGGAGACAGGGAGCTGAGTGAAAAACTGTTTTTT.

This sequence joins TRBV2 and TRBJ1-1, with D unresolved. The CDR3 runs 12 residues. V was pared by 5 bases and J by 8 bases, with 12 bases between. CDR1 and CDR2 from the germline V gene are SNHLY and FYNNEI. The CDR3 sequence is CASSWVLSEAFF. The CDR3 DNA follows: TGTGCCAGCAGTTGGGTCCTCTCCGAAGCTTTCTTT. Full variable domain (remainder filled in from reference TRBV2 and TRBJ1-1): EPEVTQTPSHQVTQMGQEVILRCVPISNHLYFYWYRQILGQKVEFLVSFYNNEISEKSEIFDDQFSVERPDGSNFTLKIRSTKLEDSAMYFCASSWVLSEAFFGQGTRLTVV.

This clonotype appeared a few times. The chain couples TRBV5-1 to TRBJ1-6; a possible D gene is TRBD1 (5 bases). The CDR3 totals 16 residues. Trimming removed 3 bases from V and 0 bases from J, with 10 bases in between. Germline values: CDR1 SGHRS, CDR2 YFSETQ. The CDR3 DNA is TGCGCCAGCAGCTGGGACTCGAGCTCCTATAATTCACCCCTCCACTTT. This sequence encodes CASSWDSSSYNSPLHF.

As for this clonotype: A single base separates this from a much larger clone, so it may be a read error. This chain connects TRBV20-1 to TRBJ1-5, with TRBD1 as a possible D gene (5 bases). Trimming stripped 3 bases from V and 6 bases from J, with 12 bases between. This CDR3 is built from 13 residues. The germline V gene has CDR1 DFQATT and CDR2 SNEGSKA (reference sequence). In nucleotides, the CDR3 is TGCAGTGCTAGTGGGGGAAGGAGTCAGCCCCAGCATTTT. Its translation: CSASGGRSQPQHF.

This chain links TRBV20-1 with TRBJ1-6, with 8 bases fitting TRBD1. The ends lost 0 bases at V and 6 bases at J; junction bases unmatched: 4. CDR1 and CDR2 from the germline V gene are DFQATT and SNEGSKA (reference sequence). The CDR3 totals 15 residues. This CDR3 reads CSARDIGQGNSPLHF. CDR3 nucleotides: TGCAGTGCTAGAGACATTGGACAGGGTAATTCACCCCTCCACTTT.

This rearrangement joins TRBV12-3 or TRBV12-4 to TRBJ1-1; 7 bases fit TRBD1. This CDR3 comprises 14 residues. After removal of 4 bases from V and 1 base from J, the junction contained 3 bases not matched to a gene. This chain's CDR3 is CASSSGDRNTEAFF. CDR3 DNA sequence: TGTGCCAGCAGTTCTGGGGACAGGAACACTGAAGCTTTCTTT.

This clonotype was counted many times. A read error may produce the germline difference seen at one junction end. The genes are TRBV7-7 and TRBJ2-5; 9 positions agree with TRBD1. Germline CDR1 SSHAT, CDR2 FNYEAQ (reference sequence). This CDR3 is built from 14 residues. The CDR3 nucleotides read TGTGCTAGCAGCCAGGGACAGGGACAAGAGACCCAGTACTTC. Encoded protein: CASSQGQGQETQYF. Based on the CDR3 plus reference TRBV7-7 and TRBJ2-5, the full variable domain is GAGVSQSPRYKVTKRGQDVTLRCDPISSHATLYWYQQALGQGPEFLTYFNYEAQPDKSGLPSDRFSAERPEGSISTLTIQRTEQRDSAMYRCASSQGQGQETQYFGPGTRLLVL.

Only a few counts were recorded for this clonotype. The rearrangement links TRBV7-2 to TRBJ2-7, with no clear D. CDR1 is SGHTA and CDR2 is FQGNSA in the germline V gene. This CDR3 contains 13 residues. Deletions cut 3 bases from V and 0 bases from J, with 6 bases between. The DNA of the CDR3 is TGTGCCAGCAGCTTCGAGGCCTCCTACGAGCAGTACTTC. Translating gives CASSFEASYEQYF.